This paragraph reports one T cell receptor beta chain. CDR1 and CDR2 (germline): MDHEN, SYDVKM. V dropped 7 bases and J dropped 8 bases, with 17 bases sitting between them. The CDR3 runs 13 residues. TCRdb keeps only in-frame clones here, not all; method: immunoSEQ multiplex PCR. The data hold some 89,000 clones, with 88% observed a single time. The data stem from a study of T cell responses to AZD1222 COVID-19 vaccine. This TCR was sampled from an adult in good health. Sample: peripheral blood, taken on day 0 of MenACWY control vaccination. J is TRBJ1-1 and V is TRBV28, with D maybe TRBD1 (6 bases). The CDR3 DNA sequence: TGTGCCAGCACCTACAGGGTAGTCGTAGAAGCTTTCTTT. Its protein is CASTYRVVVEAFF.